These 23 T cell receptor beta chains were sequenced from one sample in a study of blood T cell repertoires in COVID-19. Sequenced by immunoSEQ multiplex PCR; TCRdb stores in-frame clones only, minus some. The sample consists of about 160,000 clones, roughly 93% of them appearing once. Sequenced material: peripheral blood. The receptors originated from a woman between 45 and 65 years old with acute or convalescent COVID-19.

The J gene is TRBJ1-2, the V gene TRBV25-1; perhaps TRBD1 as D (6 bases). Per the germline V gene, CDR1 is MGHDK and CDR2 is SYGVNS. The CDR3 has 14 amino acids. V was pared by 3 bases and J by 7 bases, with 15 bases between. The CDR3 nucleotides read TGTGCCAGCAGTGATTCGGACAGTCCCTCTGGCTACACCTTC. Protein product: CASSDSDSPSGYTF.

Points on this clone: Other DNA sequences in the same sample also yield this CDR3. This chain links TRBV30 with TRBJ1-1, with D perhaps matching TRBD1 (5 bases). This CDR3 has 13 amino acids. V was trimmed by 3 bases and J by 3 bases, leaving 11 bases between them. Germline assignment: CDR1 GTSNPN and CDR2 SVGIG (reference sequence). The chain's CDR3 is CAWSRGGDTEAFF. The CDR3 DNA follows: TGTGCCTGGAGCCGTGGGGGGGACACTGAAGCTTTCTTT.

The chain links TRBV7-9 to TRBJ2-7; 7 nucleotides match TRBD1. This CDR3 region has 16 residues. CDR1 and CDR2 from the germline V gene are SEHNR and FQNEAQ (reference sequence). With 1 base clipped from V and 2 bases from J, the junction kept 8 bases outside the gene matches. DNA for the CDR3: TGTGCCAGCAGCTTAGGGACCCAAGGGACAGCCTACGAGCAGTACTTC. Amino acids: CASSLGTQGTAYEQYF.

The chain combines TRBV27 with TRBJ2-3, with 7 bases that match TRBD2. The CDR3 is 14 residues long. J was trimmed by 3 bases and V by 10 bases; bases with no gene match: 10. From germline, CDR1 is MNHEY and CDR2 SMNVEV (reference sequence). CDR3 loop: CATPCGGGTDTQYF. Written as DNA, the CDR3 is TGTGCCACCCCATGCGGGGGAGGAACAGATACGCAGTATTTT.

DNA of the CDR3: TGTGCCAGCAGACGGACAGGGAGCTCCTATAATTCACCCCTCCACTTT. Amino acid sequence: CASRRTGSSYNSPLHF. V gene TRBV7-2 combines with J gene TRBJ1-6; 8 bases map to TRBD1. The CDR3 length is 16 residues. Germline CDR1 is SGHTA and CDR2 is FQGNSA. The V gene end was trimmed by 6 bases and the J gene end by 0 bases; junction bases not matched to a gene: 4.

The chain employs TRBV7-8 and TRBJ2-7; TRBD1 is a possible D gene (7 bases). Germline-derived CDR1 and CDR2 are SGHVS and FQNEAQ. Between the trimmed V and J ends, which lost 3 bases and 6 bases, there was a span of 15 bases. The CDR3 extends over 14 amino acids. CDR3 protein: CASSLTRQGGEQYF. For the CDR3, the DNA is TGTGCCAGCAGCTTGACGAGACAGGGAGGCGAGCAGTACTTC.

The chain has TRBV28 and TRBJ1-5, with 7 bases aligning to TRBD1. V gave up 4 bases and J gave up 1 base; unmatched junction bases: 7. Per the germline V gene, CDR1 is MDHEN and CDR2 is SYDVKM. This CDR3 is 16 amino acids long. CDR3 protein: CASSSFRDSSNQPQHF. The CDR3 region has the DNA TGTGCCAGCAGTTCTTTCCGGGACAGCAGCAATCAGCCCCAGCATTTT.

The V call is TRBV28, the J call TRBJ2-3, with TRBD2 as a possible D gene (6 bases). V was cut by 10 bases and J by 8 bases, with 13 bases left in between. The germline V gene has CDR1 MDHEN and CDR2 SYDVKM. The CDR3 extends over 11 amino acids. The CDR3 protein is CAIMDGGTQYF. The DNA of the CDR3 is TGTGCCATAATGGACGGGGGTACGCAGTATTTT.

The rearrangement joins TRBV12-3 or TRBV12-4 to TRBJ2-7; D is perhaps TRBD1 (5 bases). V was clipped by 6 bases and J by 5 bases, with 14 bases between them. The CDR3 runs 13 residues. In DNA form, the CDR3 reads TGTGCCAGCAGCCCAGGGTCTTACCACGAGCAGTACTTC. It translates to CASSPGSYHEQYF.

The genes are TRBV30 and TRBJ1-5; D not certain. CDR3 length: 14 residues. The germline V gene has CDR1 GTSNPN and CDR2 SVGIG (reference sequence). Trimming removed 0 bases at V and 0 bases at J, with 6 bases between. For the CDR3, the DNA is TGTGCCTGGAGTGTAGGGAGTAGCAATCAGCCCCAGCATTTT. This sequence encodes CAWSVGSSNQPQHF. Supplemented by reference TRBV30 and TRBJ1-5, the full variable domain reads SQTIHQWPATLVQPVGSPLSLECTVEGTSNPNLYWYRQAAGRGLQLLFYSVGIGQISSEVPQNLSASRPQDRQFILSSKKLLLSDSGFYLCAWSVGSSNQPQHFGDGTRLSIL.

J is TRBJ2-1 and V is TRBV2; 9 bases align to TRBD1. J was trimmed by 7 bases and V by 3 bases; bases with no gene match: 7. Germline CDR1 and CDR2: SNHLY and FYNNEI. CDR3 size: 15 residues. CDR3 in amino acids: CASSDNRGRRNEQFF. In DNA, the CDR3 is TGTGCCAGCAGTGACAACAGGGGGCGCCGAAATGAGCAGTTCTTC.

The chain combines TRBV19 with TRBJ1-4; 8 positions agree with TRBD1. CDR1 is LNHDA and CDR2 is SQIVND in the germline V gene (reference sequence). V gave up 8 bases and J gave up 10 bases; unmatched junction bases: 9. This CDR3 contains 13 residues. The CDR3 nucleotides read TGTGCCAGTGAAGAGGGGGGGACAGGAAAACTGTTTTTT. This gives the protein CASEEGGTGKLFF.

Remarks on this clone: Other DNA sequences in the same sample also yield this CDR3. The genes are TRBV3-1 (or the pseudogene TRBV3-2) and TRBJ2-3; the match to TRBD2 covers 13 bases. This CDR3 is built from 16 residues. Germline values: CDR1 LGHDT, CDR2 YNNKEL (reference sequence). V was pared by 4 bases and J by 3 bases, with 4 bases of the junction left unmatched. CDR3 sequence: CASSRTSGSGTDTQYF. In nucleotides, the CDR3 is TGTGCCAGCAGCCGGACTAGCGGGAGTGGGACAGATACGCAGTATTTT.

The chain links TRBV28 to TRBJ1-1, with 8 bases fitting TRBD1. CDR3 length equals 13 residues. Germline loops: CDR1 MDHEN, CDR2 SYDVKM. Trimming took 7 bases from V and 10 from J; bases not matched to a gene: 11. The CDR3 region is CASTFRGPGVAFF. In nucleotides, the CDR3 is TGTGCCAGCACCTTCAGGGGGCCGGGTGTAGCTTTCTTT.

The genes are TRBV7-3 and TRBJ1-3, with no clear D. V shed 4 bases and J shed 0 bases, with 7 bases lying between them. Germline V lookup: CDR1 SGHTA, CDR2 FQGTGA. The CDR3 covers 14 residues. Written as DNA, the CDR3 is TGTGCCAGCAGCTCTAGCGGCTCTGGAAACACCATATATTTT. Amino acid sequence: CASSSSGSGNTIYF. The full variable domain, with the rest looked up from reference TRBV7-3 and TRBJ1-3, is GAGVSQTPSNKVTEKGKYVELRCDPISGHTALYWYRQSLGQGPEFLIYFQGTGAADDSGLPNDRFFAVRPEGSVSTLKIQRTERGDSAVYLCASSSSGSGNTIYFGEGSWLTVV.

V and J are TRBV20-1 and TRBJ2-7; 7 bases match TRBD2. The CDR3 is 14 amino acids. Germline CDR1 and CDR2: DFQATT and SNEGSKA (reference sequence). V lost 6 bases, J lost 2 bases, and 10 bases stayed unmatched. CDR3 bases: TGCAGTGCGAGTGGGGAGGGTCCGCCCTACGAGCAGTACTTC. As protein: CSASGEGPPYEQYF.

For the CDR3, the DNA is TGTGCCAGCAGATCCGGGACAGGGCCTTCCTACGAGCAGTACTTC. This codes for CASRSGTGPSYEQYF. J is TRBJ2-7 and V is TRBV7-2; TRBD1 aligns across 9 bases. CDR1 SGHTA and CDR2 FQGNSA come from the germline V gene. The CDR3 contains 15 residues. After removal of 6 bases from V and 1 base from J, the junction contained 7 bases not matched to a gene.

This sequence joins TRBV2 and TRBJ2-7; 9 bases fit TRBD2. With 10 bases clipped from V and 6 bases from J, the junction kept 10 bases outside the gene matches. Germline V CDR1 and CDR2: SNHLY, FYNNEI. There are 13 residues in the CDR3. CDR3 DNA sequence: TGTGCCACAACGGGACTAGCTAGGGGCGAGCAGTACTTC. This codes for CATTGLARGEQYF.

The rearrangement joins TRBV6-6 to TRBJ2-7; perhaps TRBD1 as D (5 bases). The CDR3 is 14 amino acids. Trimming took off 2 bases at V and 0 bases at J, with 8 bases between the two ends. From germline, CDR1 is MNHNY and CDR2 SVGAGI (reference sequence). CDR3 sequence (DNA): TGTGCCAGCAGTTACCAGGGTACCTCCTACGAGCAGTACTTC. Translation: CASSYQGTSYEQYF.

The V gene is TRBV4-3, the J gene TRBJ2-7; TRBD1 matches at 8 bases. The CDR3 length is 19 residues. Losses at the gene ends were 1 base for V and 5 bases for J; bases not matched to a gene: 19. Per germline, CDR1 LGHNA and CDR2 YSLEER. The CDR3 coding sequence is TGCGCCAGCAGCCAAGGTGTTAGTTTCTGGCAGGACAGGGTAAACGAGCAGTACTTC. The encoded protein is CASSQGVSFWQDRVNEQYF.

Only one count was recorded for this clone. This chain links TRBV3-1 (or the pseudogene TRBV3-2) with TRBJ2-1; 11 positions agree with TRBD2. Germline V CDR1 and CDR2: LGHDT, YNNKEL (reference sequence). Unmatched junction bases numbered 11, after V lost 2 bases and J lost 5 bases. The CDR3 is 18 residues long. The CDR3 DNA reads TGTGCCAGCAGCCAAAGGGCTTTGGGACTAGCGGAACACAATGAGCAGTTCTTC. Residues: CASSQRALGLAEHNEQFF.

The DNA of the CDR3 is TGTGCCAGCAGCTCCAGGGTGGAAGCTTTCTTT. Translating gives CASSSRVEAFF. This sequence joins TRBV27 and TRBJ1-1, with D possibly TRBD1 on 5 matching bases. V gave up 6 bases and J gave up 8 bases, with 10 bases separating them. The CDR3 covers 11 residues. Germline-derived CDR1 and CDR2 are MNHEY and SMNVEV (reference sequence).

The rearrangement joins TRBV24-1 to TRBJ1-6; D is possibly TRBD1 (5 bases). V gave up 5 bases and J gave up 13 bases, with 14 bases separating them. Germline V gives CDR1 KGHDR, CDR2 SFDVKD. The CDR3 is made up of 13 amino acids. The CDR3 nucleotides are TGTGCCACCAGTGGACGACAGCCGGCGCCCCTCCACTTT. Translated, it gives CATSGRQPAPLHF.